These T cell receptor beta chains were read from a single sample in a study of blood T cell repertoires in COVID-19. Repertoires were generated with immunoSEQ multiplex PCR, while TCRdb's copy carries only in-frame clones and drops some. The table includes roughly 400,000 clones, nearly 90% detected once. Sequenced material: PBMCs or T cells enriched from blood (not recorded which). Receptors originate from a woman in her thirties who had recovered from COVID-19. CDR3s include the opening cysteine and the closing phenylalanine or tryptophan. The D gene is left open where the match is weak. Size is omitted from some rows. Given values are once, few, many or a class for expanded clones.

d_gene: TRBD1
v_gene: TRBV18
abundance: NA
j_gene: TRBJ1-4
len: 16
CDR3aa: CASSRDRGPTNEKLFF
CDR3nt: TGTGCCAGCTCACGGGACAGGGGGCCTACTAATGAAAAACTGTTTTTT

d_gene: NA
v_gene: TRBV6-5
abundance: NA
j_gene: TRBJ2-7
len: 13
CDR3aa: CATSRTGAYEQYF
CDR3nt: TGTGCCACCAGTAGGACTGGCGCCTACGAGCAGTACTTC

d_gene: NA
v_gene: TRBV4-1
abundance: NA
j_gene: TRBJ2-2
len: 13
CDR3aa: CASSPPGNQELFF
CDR3nt: TGCGCCAGCAGCCCTCCCGGGAATCAAGAGCTGTTTTTT

d_gene: NA
v_gene: TRBV9
abundance: NA
j_gene: TRBJ2-6
len: 18
CDR3aa: CASSLGEVRESGANVLTF
CDR3nt: TGTGCCAGCAGCCTAGGGGAGGTAAGGGAGTCTGGGGCCAACGTCCTGACTTTC

d_gene: NA
v_gene: TRBV11-2
abundance: NA
j_gene: TRBJ1-5
len: 16
CDR3aa: CASSLSPLGQGQPQHF
CDR3nt: TGTGCCAGCAGCTTATCCCCCCTCGGGCAGGGCCAGCCCCAGCATTTT

d_gene: TRBD2
v_gene: TRBV7-2
abundance: once
j_gene: TRBJ2-1
len: 16
CDR3aa: CASSRSSGGAYNEQFF
CDR3nt: TGTGCCAGCAGCAGATCAAGCGGGGGGGCTTACAATGAGCAGTTCTTC

d_gene: TRBD2
v_gene: TRBV27
abundance: NA
j_gene: TRBJ2-7
len: 17
CDR3aa: CASSKWGGTWSSYEQYF
CDR3nt: TGTGCCAGCAGCAAATGGGGAGGGACCTGGAGCTCCTACGAGCAGTACTTC

d_gene: TRBD1
v_gene: TRBV9
abundance: NA
j_gene: TRBJ1-1
len: 15
CDR3aa: CASSAAGTANTEAFF
CDR3nt: TGTGCCAGCAGCGCGGCCGGGACAGCGAACACTGAAGCTTTCTTT

d_gene: TRBD1
v_gene: TRBV6-6
abundance: NA
j_gene: TRBJ1-6
len: 15
CDR3aa: CASSAQDRGVSPLHF
CDR3nt: TGTGCCAGCAGTGCCCAGGACAGGGGAGTTTCACCCCTCCACTTT

d_gene: TRBD1
v_gene: TRBV28
abundance: once
j_gene: TRBJ2-5
len: 14
CDR3aa: CASSLTGAKETQYF
CDR3nt: TGTGCCAGCAGTTTAACAGGGGCAAAAGAGACCCAGTACTTC

d_gene: NA
v_gene: TRBV12-3/TRBV12-4
abundance: once
j_gene: TRBJ1-1
len: 13
CDR3aa: CASLGWGRTEAFF
CDR3nt: TGTGCCAGCCTAGGATGGGGGAGGACTGAAGCTTTCTTT

d_gene: NA
v_gene: TRBV20-1
abundance: NA
j_gene: TRBJ1-1
len: 11
CDR3aa: CSATEGAEAFF
CDR3nt: TGCAGTGCGACCGAGGGCGCTGAAGCTTTCTTT

d_gene: TRBD1
v_gene: TRBV28
abundance: NA
j_gene: TRBJ2-7
len: 14
CDR3aa: CASTDRGRTYEQYF
CDR3nt: TGTGCCAGCACCGACAGGGGGCGCACCTACGAGCAGTACTTC

d_gene: TRBD2
v_gene: TRBV7-2
abundance: few
j_gene: TRBJ2-1
len: 16
CDR3aa: CASSLGLAGAYNEQFF
CDR3nt: TGTGCCAGCAGCTTAGGGTTAGCGGGCGCTTACAATGAGCAGTTCTTC

d_gene: NA
v_gene: TRBV7-9
abundance: NA
j_gene: TRBJ1-1
len: 13
CDR3aa: CASSKTDSYEVFF
CDR3nt: TGTGCCAGCAGCAAGACTGACAGTTATGAAGTTTTCTTT